The rows below give T cell receptor beta chains drawn from one sample of a study of T cell responses to AZD1222 COVID-19 vaccine. Libraries were prepared by immunoSEQ multiplex PCR; TCRdb keeps only in-frame clonotypes and omits some of them. The sample contains about 130,000 clones, over 85% of which appear only once. This material consisted of peripheral blood, taken on day 0 of AZD1222 vaccination. The receptor set was obtained from an adult in good health. The CDR3 runs from the conserved cysteine through the conserved F or W. Each record gives: J gene, V gene, D gene, CDR3 protein, CDR3 DNA. D genes are given only for firm matches.

J gene: TRBJ1-1; V gene: TRBV6-5; D gene: .; CDR3 protein: CASSQPGLNTEAFF; CDR3 DNA: TGTGCCAGTTCTCAACCCGGGCTGAACACTGAAGCTTTCTTT
J gene: TRBJ1-1; V gene: TRBV6-6; D gene: .; CDR3 protein: CASSYNVNTEAFF; CDR3 DNA: TGTGCCAGCAGTTACAACGTGAACACTGAAGCTTTCTTT
J gene: TRBJ1-1; V gene: TRBV7-3; D gene: TRBD1; CDR3 protein: CASSLLGTGGSGAEAFF; CDR3 DNA: TGTGCCAGCAGCTTATTGGGGACAGGGGGCTCGGGCGCTGAAGCTTTCTTT
J gene: TRBJ1-2; V gene: TRBV5-4; D gene: .; CDR3 protein: CASSPGTYGYTF; CDR3 DNA: TGTGCCAGCAGCCCAGGGACCTATGGCTACACCTTC
J gene: TRBJ2-5; V gene: TRBV2; D gene: .; CDR3 protein: CASSEGGVTQYF; CDR3 DNA: TGTGCCAGCAGTGAGGGCGGGGTGACCCAGTACTTC
J gene: TRBJ1-4; V gene: TRBV7-9; D gene: .; CDR3 protein: CASSLALGSTNEKLFF; CDR3 DNA: TGTGCCAGCAGCTTAGCTCTCGGATCAACTAATGAAAAACTGTTTTTT
J gene: TRBJ1-2; V gene: TRBV10-3; D gene: .; CDR3 protein: CAIKEDSGYGYTF; CDR3 DNA: TGTGCCATCAAAGAGGACAGTGGGTATGGCTACACCTTC
J gene: TRBJ1-1; V gene: TRBV19; D gene: .; CDR3 protein: CASSIEEASLYTEAFF; CDR3 DNA: TGTGCCAGTAGTATAGAGGAGGCCAGCTTATACACTGAAGCTTTCTTT
J gene: TRBJ1-6; V gene: TRBV19; D gene: TRBD1; CDR3 protein: CASSDRVRANSPLHF; CDR3 DNA: TGTGCCAGTAGCGACAGGGTCAGGGCTAATTCACCCCTCCACTTT
J gene: TRBJ2-1; V gene: TRBV11-3; D gene: TRBD2; CDR3 protein: CASSRGTSGGNEQFF; CDR3 DNA: TGTGCCAGCAGCCGCGGGACTAGCGGGGGGAATGAGCAGTTCTTC
J gene: TRBJ1-1; V gene: TRBV19; D gene: TRBD1; CDR3 protein: CASTLLGQGVGGNTEAFF; CDR3 DNA: TGTGCCAGTACCCTATTGGGACAGGGGGTAGGGGGGAACACTGAAGCTTTCTTT
J gene: TRBJ1-2; V gene: TRBV5-4; D gene: .; CDR3 protein: CASSQGQPSGYTF; CDR3 DNA: TGTGCCAGCAGCCAAGGACAGCCTTCCGGCTACACCTTC
J gene: TRBJ2-3; V gene: TRBV27; D gene: .; CDR3 protein: CASSLGQTSTDTQYF; CDR3 DNA: TGTGCCAGCAGTTTAGGACAAACTAGCACAGATACGCAGTATTTT
J gene: TRBJ1-1; V gene: TRBV9; D gene: .; CDR3 protein: CARLGDTTEAFF; CDR3 DNA: TGTGCCCGACTGGGGGATACCACTGAAGCTTTCTTT
J gene: TRBJ1-3; V gene: TRBV18; D gene: .; CDR3 protein: CASSPQPPGAGISGNTIYF; CDR3 DNA: TGTGCCAGCTCACCGCAACCTCCAGGGGCGGGAATCTCTGGAAACACCATATATTTT
J gene: TRBJ1-1; V gene: TRBV7-9; D gene: .; CDR3 protein: CASSRPGNTEAFF; CDR3 DNA: TGTGCCAGCAGCCGGCCGGGGAACACTGAAGCTTTCTTT
J gene: TRBJ2-3; V gene: TRBV19; D gene: TRBD2; CDR3 protein: CASTNRPSGGTDTQYF; CDR3 DNA: TGTGCCAGTACCAATCGGCCTAGCGGAGGCACAGATACGCAGTATTTT
J gene: TRBJ2-2; V gene: TRBV6-5; D gene: .; CDR3 protein: CASSPGDPNTGELFF; CDR3 DNA: TGTGCCAGCAGCCCCGGTGACCCCAACACCGGGGAGCTGTTTTTT
J gene: TRBJ1-1; V gene: TRBV5-6; D gene: TRBD1; CDR3 protein: CASSLPVTGTEAFF; CDR3 DNA: TGTGCCAGCAGCTTGCCTGTGACAGGGACTGAAGCTTTCTTT
J gene: TRBJ2-7; V gene: TRBV5-5; D gene: TRBD1; CDR3 protein: CASSFGGDRASEQYF; CDR3 DNA: TGTGCCAGCAGCTTTGGAGGGGACAGGGCCTCCGAGCAGTACTTC
J gene: TRBJ1-3; V gene: TRBV10-1; D gene: TRBD1; CDR3 protein: CASSSDRGSGNTIYF; CDR3 DNA: TGCGCCAGCAGTTCGGACAGGGGCTCTGGAAACACCATATATTTT
J gene: TRBJ1-5; V gene: TRBV6-1; D gene: .; CDR3 protein: CASSEEGHLFLYSNQPQHF; CDR3 DNA: TGTGCCAGCAGTGAAGAGGGACACTTATTCCTCTATAGCAATCAGCCCCAGCATTTT